The source of this T cell receptor beta chain is a study of blood T cell repertoires in COVID-19. Overall study: Nucleic acid was either cDNA or gDNA, and it came from T cells, B-cell-depleted T cells, or PBMCs.

Authors' methods: By means of reference gene primer amplification, nucleated cell counts were estimated. Assay: immunoSEQ multiplex PCR; the TCRdb copy retains only in-frame clones and omits some. The V and J calls and clone size come from that table; D and trimming were worked out from the DNA. The table lists some 110,000 clones, roughly 89% of them singletons, with more than 4% in the top ten. The CDR3 extends over 14 amino acids. V was cut by 4 bases and J by 7 bases, with 14 bases left in between. CDR1 and CDR2 from the germline V gene are MGHRA and YSYEKL. Sequencing used peripheral blood. The chain combines TRBV4-1 with TRBJ1-5; maybe TRBD1 (6 bases). This TCR was recovered from a man aged 35-49 years with acute or convalescent COVID-19. CDR3 residues: CASSRYRVGQPQHF. Here the CDR3 DNA reads TGCGCCAGCAGCCGATACAGGGTGGGCCAGCCCCAGCATTTT.